This T cell receptor beta chain was sequenced for a study of OX40 agonist ivuxolimab in advanced cancers. Study overall: With ivuxolimab, an agonistic anti-OX40 (CD134) antibody, patients were treated.

Patients with a history of autoimmune disease or on systemic immunosuppression were excluded. Trimming at V came to 1 base and at J to 3 bases, leaving 13 bases not matched to a gene. CDR3 length: 20 amino acids. CDR1 is PRHDT and CDR2 is FYEKMQ in the germline V gene (reference sequence). Generated by immunoSEQ multiplex PCR, the TCRdb table keeps only in-frame clones and is missing some. Counted here are tens of thousands of clones, roughly four fifths occurring once; the ten biggest clones make up about 0.73%. This clonotype was obtained from an adult with an advanced solid tumor such as melanoma, head and neck, liver or kidney cancer. The chain recombines TRBV13 with TRBJ2-1; TRBD2 matches 12 bases. This sample comprised CD4+ or CD8+ T cells sorted from blood, obtained in a trial of the OX40 agonist ivuxolimab. CDR3 nucleotide sequence: TGTGCCAGCAGCTTAGCCAACCGGAGGCTAGCGGGGGGGCTCTACAATGAGCAGTTCTTC. Protein sequence: CASSLANRRLAGGLYNEQFF.